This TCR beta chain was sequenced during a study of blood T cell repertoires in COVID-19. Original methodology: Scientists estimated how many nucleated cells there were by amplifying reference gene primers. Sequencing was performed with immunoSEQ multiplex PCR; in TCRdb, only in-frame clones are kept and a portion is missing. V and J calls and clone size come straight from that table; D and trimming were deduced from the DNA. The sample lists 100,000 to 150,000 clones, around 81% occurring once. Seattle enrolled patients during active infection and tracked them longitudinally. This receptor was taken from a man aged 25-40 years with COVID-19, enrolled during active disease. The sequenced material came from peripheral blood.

This CDR3 is CASSDRGTVGYGYTF. In nucleotides, the CDR3 is TGTGCCAGCAGCGATCGAGGGACAGTGGGGTATGGCTACACCTTC. V gene TRBV7-2 combines with J gene TRBJ1-2; TRBD1 agrees at 7 bases. V was clipped by 5 bases and J by 5 bases; unmatched bases: 11. Germline V lookup: CDR1 SGHTA, CDR2 FQGNSA. The CDR3 runs to 15 residues.